The 27 T cell receptor beta chains presented below share a single source sample, sequenced in a study of cytomegalovirus exposure and HLA in healthy donors. 60 Vbeta and 13 Jbeta primers were used in PCR. Data came from immunoSEQ multiplex PCR; TCRdb stores just in-frame clones and leaves some out. The table lists 100,000 to 150,000 clones, less than 80% of them singletons. What was sequenced was PBMCs. Receptors were obtained from a man aged 25 to 40 in good health and CMV-seronegative.

This chain links TRBV10-3 with TRBJ1-6, with D hard to call. The CDR3 is 14 amino acids. Germline-derived CDR1 and CDR2 are ENHRY and SYGVKD. Trimming took 10 bases from V and 7 from J, leaving 17 bases between them. For the CDR3, the DNA is TGTGCCACCGACCTCGGGGAAGGGAATTCACCCCTCCACTTT. It translates to CATDLGEGNSPLHF.

The rearrangement joins TRBV4-1 to TRBJ1-5; D is uncertain. Per the germline V gene, CDR1 is MGHRA and CDR2 is YSYEKL. V lost 4 bases to trimming and J lost 0 bases, with 7 bases between them. The CDR3 length is 14 residues. The CDR3 spells CASSLGSSNQPQHF. For the CDR3, the DNA is TGCGCCAGCAGCCTAGGGAGTAGCAATCAGCCCCAGCATTTT.

The CDR3 sequence: CASSDNGLNYNSPLHF. CDR3 coding DNA: TGTGCCAGCAGCGATAACGGACTGAACTATAATTCACCCCTCCACTTT. J is TRBJ1-6 and V is TRBV9, with D unclear. This CDR3 is 16 amino acids long. Trimming pared 3 bases from V and 3 bases from J, leaving 13 bases between. Germline V gene sequence: CDR1 SGDLS, CDR2 YYNGEE.

V is TRBV10-3 and J is TRBJ2-1, with D possibly being TRBD2 (7 bases). V was pared by 6 bases and J by 9 bases, with 21 bases between. The CDR3 spans 15 residues. Germline CDR1 reads ENHRY; CDR2 reads SYGVKD. The CDR3 here is CAIRVGGHITGEQFF. The CDR3, as DNA: TGTGCCATCAGGGTGGGGGGGCATATTACGGGTGAGCAGTTCTTC.

The chain couples TRBV28 to TRBJ1-1; TRBD1 matches at 8 bases. The CDR3 has 16 amino acids. CDR1 is MDHEN and CDR2 is SYDVKM in the germline V gene. J was trimmed by 3 bases and V by 6 bases; bases with no gene match: 12. Written as DNA, the CDR3 is TGTGCCAGCAGACCCCGACAGGGGCGAGGGTACACTGAAGCTTTCTTT. Amino acids: CASRPRQGRGYTEAFF.

The genes are TRBV25-1 and TRBJ1-2; 9 bases agree with TRBD1. The CDR3 runs 14 residues. V lost 4 bases and J lost 5; bases outside the gene matches: 5. The germline gives CDR1 MGHDK, CDR2 SYGVNS. Here the CDR3 reads CASSGRTGVYGYTF. In DNA form, the CDR3 reads TGTGCCAGCAGTGGGAGGACAGGGGTATATGGCTACACCTTC.

The chain employs TRBV14 and TRBJ2-5; TRBD2 matches at 9 bases. The CDR3 runs to 16 residues. The ends lost 2 bases at V and 4 bases at J; junction bases unmatched: 8. Germline V gene data show CDR1 as SGHDN and CDR2 as FVKESK. CDR3 in amino acids: CASSQIPAGGGETQYF. DNA of the CDR3: TGTGCCAGCAGCCAAATTCCAGCGGGGGGTGGAGAGACCCAGTACTTC.

This sequence joins TRBV4-2 and TRBJ1-4, with D possibly being TRBD1 (5 bases). Per the germline V gene, CDR1 is LGHNA and CDR2 is YNFKEQ. CDR3 length: 16 residues. Deletions cut 2 bases from V and 8 bases from J, with 18 bases between. For the CDR3, the DNA is TGTGCCAGCAGCCAAAACTGGGGCGGCTTCGGGGAAAAACTGTTTTTT. It is translated as CASSQNWGGFGEKLFF.

This clone was detected only once. The chain uses TRBV5-1 and TRBJ1-6; 7 bases line up with TRBD1. V dropped 0 bases and J dropped 5; count of bases not matched to a gene: 5. The CDR3 sequence is 16 residues long. Germline CDR1 and CDR2: SGHRS and YFSETQ. CDR3 sequence (DNA): TGCGCCAGCAGCTTGGAGGCAGGGGGAGATAATTCACCCCTCCACTTT. It yields the protein CASSLEAGGDNSPLHF.

The V call is TRBV27, the J call TRBJ1-4; a possible D gene is TRBD1 (6 bases). The CDR3 sequence is 15 residues long. Trimming removed 7 bases from V and 3 bases from J, with 15 bases in between. Germline-derived CDR1 and CDR2 are MNHEY and SMNVEV (reference sequence). The CDR3 DNA sequence: TGTGCCAGCACCTCGGGGGCGGGGGCTAATGAAAAACTGTTTTTT. Translation: CASTSGAGANEKLFF.

The chain uses TRBV28 and TRBJ1-4; tentative D call: TRBD1 (6 bases). The CDR3 contains 16 residues. The germline V gene has CDR1 MDHEN and CDR2 SYDVKM. Trimming stripped 7 bases from V and 8 bases from J, with 23 bases between. Here the CDR3 DNA reads TGTGCCAGCACCCGGGGCCTGGGGGGGCTGCGGGAAAAACTGTTTTTT. Residues: CASTRGLGGLREKLFF.

Concerning this clone: The junction departs from the called germline gene at one end, perhaps through a read error. The rearrangement uses TRBV20-1 and TRBJ1-6, with no clear D. This CDR3 is built from 9 residues. Germline values: CDR1 DFQATT, CDR2 SNEGSKA (reference sequence). Here the CDR3 reads CSARSSGSF. CDR3 DNA: TGCAGTGCCAGGTCCTCGGGATCTTTT.

This sequence joins TRBV6-1 and TRBJ2-7, with 7 bases fitting TRBD2. With 1 base clipped from V and 2 bases from J, the junction kept 5 bases outside the gene matches. Germline CDR1 and CDR2: MNHNS and SASEGT. The CDR3 totals 15 residues. The CDR3 coding sequence is TGTGCCAGCAGTGAAGGAGCGGGGACCCCCTACGAGCAGTACTTC. It yields the protein CASSEGAGTPYEQYF.

The chain uses TRBV29-1 and TRBJ2-2; 7 nucleotides align to TRBD2. The length of the CDR3 is 16 residues. V shed 6 bases, J shed 4 bases, and the junction held 14 bases outside the gene matches. CDR1 is SQVTM, CDR2 ANQGSEA, per germline. The CDR3 region has the DNA TGCAGCGTCCTCGGGGGGAGCTTAGGGAGCACCGGGGAGCTGTTTTTT. Translated: CSVLGGSLGSTGELFF.

This chain links TRBV27 with TRBJ2-3, with D unresolved. This CDR3 is 13 amino acids long. Trimming took off 5 bases at V and 0 bases at J, with 6 bases between the two ends. The germline CDR1 and CDR2 sequences are MNHEY and SMNVEV (reference sequence). The CDR3 reads CASSLGSTDTQYF. In DNA, the CDR3 is TGTGCCAGCAGTCTAGGAAGCACAGATACGCAGTATTTT.

CDR3 residues: CASSPRSTYGYTF. Here the CDR3 DNA reads TGTGCCAGCAGTCCACGGTCTACCTATGGCTACACCTTC. The V gene is TRBV6-1, the J gene TRBJ1-2; D not resolved. There are 13 residues in the CDR3. Trimming cost V 5 bases and J 4 bases, with 11 bases left between them. The V gene's germline CDR1 is MNHNS and CDR2 SASEGT.

The chain combines TRBV30 with TRBJ1-1; no reliable D call. CDR1 and CDR2 (germline): GTSNPN, SVGIG (reference sequence). The CDR3 covers 12 residues. V lost 4 bases and J lost 4, with 10 bases in between. CDR3 nucleotides: TGTGCCTGGAAGCGGGCTGTCACTGAAGCTTTCTTT. Amino acid sequence: CAWKRAVTEAFF.

The J gene is TRBJ2-7, the V gene TRBV6-1; tentative D call: TRBD1 (5 bases). CDR3 length: 16 residues. The ends were cut back, 0 bases at V and 5 bases at J, with 17 bases in the middle. Per the germline V gene, CDR1 is MNHNS and CDR2 is SASEGT. CDR3 nucleotides: TGTGCCAGCAGTGAAGCTGAAGCAGGGTTGTCGAACGAGCAGTACTTC. Translated: CASSEAEAGLSNEQYF.

The chain combines TRBV9 with TRBJ2-3; 10 bases fit TRBD2. This CDR3 comprises 16 residues. Germline-derived CDR1 and CDR2 are SGDLS and YYNGEE. The V segment lost 4 bases and the J segment 8 bases; nucleotides outside the gene matches: 13. CDR3 in DNA: TGTGCCAGCAGCTCCCGTCATTCCACTAGCGGGGTTACGCAGTATTTT. Its translation is CASSSRHSTSGVTQYF.

This clone has only a few counts. This chain links TRBV9 with TRBJ2-1, with 9 bases aligning to TRBD1. With V trimmed by 0 bases and J by 7 bases, 5 bases remained unmatched. There are 15 residues in the CDR3. Per germline, CDR1 SGDLS and CDR2 YYNGEE. The CDR3 reads CASSVAWDRANEQFF. CDR3 nucleotides: TGTGCCAGCAGCGTAGCCTGGGACAGGGCTAATGAGCAGTTCTTC.

This chain links TRBV13 with TRBJ2-7, with a tentative D call TRBD2 (6 bases). The CDR3 runs to 16 residues. V gave up 0 bases and J gave up 2 bases, with 14 bases separating them. Germline V gene data show CDR1 as PRHDT and CDR2 as FYEKMQ (reference sequence). The CDR3 is CASSLGGGVGTYEQYF. DNA of the CDR3: TGTGCCAGCAGCTTAGGTGGCGGGGTCGGGACCTACGAGCAGTACTTC.

J is TRBJ2-1 and V is TRBV28, with TRBD1 matching 8 bases. V was pared by 7 bases and J by 3 bases, with 5 bases of the junction left unmatched. The CDR3 totals 14 residues. Per the germline V gene, CDR1 is MDHEN and CDR2 is SYDVKM. As DNA, the CDR3 is TGTGCCAGCAAGGGGGACAGGTTCTACAATGAGCAGTTCTTC. Translation: CASKGDRFYNEQFF.

This clone was seen only once. The chain employs TRBV6-6 and TRBJ2-5; 8 bases align to TRBD1. The J call could be wrong; TRBJ2-7 is a better fit for the DNA end. The CDR3 spans 14 residues. CDR1 is MNHNY, CDR2 SVGAGI, per germline (reference sequence). The CDR3: CASRRNRGSYEQYF. The CDR3 coding sequence is TGTGCCAGCAGGCGAAACAGGGGGAGCTACGAGCAGTACTTC.

The rearrangement joins TRBV9 to TRBJ2-1; 7 nucleotides agree with TRBD1. After removal of 2 bases from V and 5 bases from J, the junction contained 4 bases not matched to a gene. The CDR3 has 14 residues. Per the germline V gene, CDR1 is SGDLS and CDR2 is YYNGEE. CDR3 sequence (DNA): TGTGCCAGCAGCGTTTGGGACAGTGACAATGAGCAGTTCTTC. Translated: CASSVWDSDNEQFF.

This clone was picked up a small number of times. The chain recombines TRBV5-4 with TRBJ1-1, with 7 bases that match TRBD1. V shed 3 bases, J shed 0 bases, and the junction held 8 bases outside the gene matches. The CDR3 runs to 16 residues. Germline CDR1 reads SGHNT; CDR2 reads YYREEE (reference sequence). The DNA of the CDR3 is TGTGCCAGCAGCTCCCGACAGGGTGGCATGAACACTGAAGCTTTCTTT. Residues: CASSSRQGGMNTEAFF.

The sample holds a few counts of this clone. The junction departs from germline at one end; a sequencing error may be responsible. The chain employs TRBV7-7 and TRBJ2-2, with TRBD2 matching 11 bases. The CDR3 totals 18 residues. The germline CDR1 and CDR2 sequences are SSHAT and FNYEAQ (reference sequence). The CDR3 coding sequence is TGTGCTAGCAGCCCAATAGCGGGGGGGCTGGCGAACACCGGGGAGCTGTTTTTT. This gives the protein CASSPIAGGLANTGELFF.

The chain employs TRBV4-3 and TRBJ2-5; D possibly corresponds to TRBD2 (6 bases). Germline loops: CDR1 LGHNA, CDR2 YSLEER. The CDR3 has 13 amino acids. Between the trimmed V and J ends, which lost 4 bases and 5 bases, there was a span of 11 bases. The CDR3 loop reads CASSPNRGETQYF. In nucleotides, the CDR3 is TGCGCCAGCAGCCCGAACCGGGGGGAGACCCAGTACTTC.